Listed here are 26 T cell receptor beta chains from one sample, sequenced in a study of blood T cell repertoires in COVID-19. TCRdb keeps only in-frame clones here, not all; method: immunoSEQ multiplex PCR. This table holds roughly 130,000 clones, 84% found once. The sequenced material came from peripheral blood. The receptors here all came from a woman aged 25 to 45 who had recovered from COVID-19.

The CDR3, as DNA: TGTGCCAGCGCCCGGCCCGGAGATACCGGGGAGCTGTTTTTT. Protein product: CASARPGDTGELFF. The chain uses TRBV25-1 and TRBJ2-2; unclear D gene. The V gene's germline CDR1 is MGHDK and CDR2 SYGVNS. The ends were cut back, 8 bases at V and 5 bases at J, with 15 bases in the middle. CDR3 length: 14 residues.

The chain joins TRBV3-1 (or the pseudogene TRBV3-2) to TRBJ1-1, with D possibly being TRBD1 (6 bases). The CDR3 length is 15 residues. The V end lost 1 base, the J end lost 1 base, and 10 bases lay between the germline ends. CDR1 LGHDT and CDR2 YNNKEL come from the germline V gene (reference sequence). The CDR3 spells CASSQAAGANTEAFF. Written as DNA, the CDR3 is TGTGCCAGCAGCCAAGCCGCAGGGGCGAACACTGAAGCTTTCTTT.

The rearrangement joins TRBV12-5 to TRBJ2-5, with TRBD2 matching 12 bases. The germline gives CDR1 LGHNT, CDR2 FRNRAP. The V segment lost 6 bases and the J segment 3 bases; nucleotides outside the gene matches: 5. This CDR3 region has 15 residues. The CDR3 here is CASGMRLAGEETQYF. The CDR3 coding sequence is TGTGCTAGTGGGATGAGACTAGCGGGAGAAGAGACCCAGTACTTC. Based on the CDR3 plus reference TRBV12-5 and TRBJ2-5, the full variable domain is DARVTQTPRHKVTEMGQEVTMRCQPILGHNTVFWYRQTMMQGLELLAYFRNRAPLDDSGMPKDRFSAEMPDATLATLKIQPSEPRDSAVYFCASGMRLAGEETQYFGPGTRLLVL.

This sequence joins TRBV19 and TRBJ1-5; D gene ambiguous. Trimming cost V 1 base and J 0 bases, with 7 bases left between them. The CDR3 length is 15 residues. Germline CDR1 reads LNHDA; CDR2 reads SQIVND (reference sequence). CDR3 bases: TGTGCCAGTAGTATAGGGGCAGTTAGCAATCAGCCCCAGCATTTT. This sequence encodes CASSIGAVSNQPQHF.

V gene TRBV11-2 combines with J gene TRBJ2-6, with D maybe TRBD2 (6 bases). Trimming removed 5 bases at V and 0 bases at J, with 14 bases between. Germline lookup yields CDR1 SGHAT and CDR2 FQNNGV. The CDR3 contains 17 residues. The CDR3 here is CASSHGGADSGANVLTF. CDR3 coding DNA: TGTGCCAGCAGCCACGGAGGGGCTGACTCTGGGGCCAACGTCCTGACTTTC.

The rearrangement joins TRBV2 to TRBJ2-5; D remains unclear. The germline V gene has CDR1 SNHLY and CDR2 FYNNEI. CDR3 size: 13 residues. Trimming left V 5 bases short and J 0 bases short, with 7 bases between. DNA of the CDR3: TGTGCCAGCAGTCTAAGCTACCAAGAGACCCAGTACTTC. Translation: CASSLSYQETQYF.

V and J are TRBV29-1 and TRBJ1-1; 7 positions match TRBD1. Looked up from germline, CDR1 is SQVTM and CDR2 is ANQGSEA. V was clipped by 4 bases and J by 6 bases; unmatched bases: 8. The CDR3 covers 13 residues. The CDR3 sequence is CSVAQGRRAEAFF. For the CDR3, the DNA is TGCAGCGTTGCACAGGGGCGAAGGGCTGAAGCTTTCTTT.

The gene calls are TRBV19 and TRBJ2-1, with D possibly TRBD2 on 6 matching bases. The CDR3 totals 15 residues. Trimming took off 3 bases at V and 6 bases at J, with 15 bases between the two ends. Germline CDR1 reads LNHDA; CDR2 reads SQIVND (reference sequence). This chain's CDR3 is CASSMGTGGGNEQFF. The CDR3 DNA is TGTGCCAGTAGTATGGGGACCGGGGGAGGCAATGAGCAGTTCTTC.

The chain employs TRBV7-9 and TRBJ2-2, with D possibly TRBD2 on 6 matching bases. The ends were cut back, 7 bases at V and 5 bases at J, with 17 bases in the middle. Germline V gene data show CDR1 as SEHNR and CDR2 as FQNEAQ (reference sequence). This CDR3 is 15 amino acids long. This CDR3 reads CASNPGLRNTGELFF. CDR3 DNA sequence: TGTGCCAGCAACCCGGGACTGCGAAATACCGGGGAGCTGTTTTTT.

The chain uses TRBV28 and TRBJ1-5; D remains ambiguous. CDR3 size: 17 residues. In germline, CDR1 is MDHEN, CDR2 SYDVKM. Trimming cost V 1 base and J 2 bases, with 15 bases left between them. The CDR3 coding sequence is TGTGCCAGCAGTTTATTAGACCCAGAGGGAGGCAATCAGCCCCAGCATTTT. Residues: CASSLLDPEGGNQPQHF.

This clone has a handful of counts. This chain links TRBV5-1 with TRBJ1-1; 7 bases line up with TRBD1. The CDR3 has 13 residues. Germline lookup yields CDR1 SGHRS and CDR2 YFSETQ. V shed 6 bases and J 5 bases; nucleotides not matched to a gene: 7. The CDR3 loop reads CASNPTGSTEAFF. In DNA, the CDR3 is TGCGCCAGCAACCCGACAGGGTCTACTGAAGCTTTCTTT.

This rearrangement joins TRBV21-1 to TRBJ2-5; the table's D call of TRBD1 was not tested on the DNA. TRBV21-1 corresponds to a pseudogene. This CDR3 is built from 12 residues. CDR3 nucleotide sequence: TGTGCCAGCACCAATATGGCAGAGACCCAGTACTTC. This sequence encodes CASTNMAETQYF.

The chain uses TRBV4-1 and TRBJ2-4, with D unresolved. Trimming removed 3 bases at V and 1 base at J, with 13 bases between. CDR1 is MGHRA and CDR2 is YSYEKL in the germline V gene. This CDR3 is built from 16 residues. The CDR3 sequence: CASSQATLGAKNIQYF. As DNA, the CDR3 is TGCGCCAGCAGCCAGGCTACGCTCGGGGCCAAAAACATTCAGTACTTC.

The gene calls are TRBV3-1 (or the pseudogene TRBV3-2) and TRBJ1-2; a possible D gene is TRBD1 (6 bases). The germline V gene encodes CDR1 LGHDT and CDR2 YNNKEL (reference sequence). The CDR3 spans 19 residues. Deletions cut 0 bases from V and 8 bases from J, with 28 bases between. The CDR3 reads CASSQDSLWLRQVVGGYTF. CDR3 DNA: TGTGCCAGCAGCCAAGATTCCCTCTGGTTACGACAGGTGGTCGGGGGCTACACCTTC.

The chain employs TRBV29-1 and TRBJ1-3, with D possibly matching TRBD1 (5 bases). The V gene lost 0 bases and the J gene lost 0 bases, with 6 bases spanning the gap. This CDR3 spans 14 amino acids. Germline CDR1 is SQVTM and CDR2 is ANQGSEA. The CDR3 DNA follows: TGCAGCGTTGAAGAGGGGGGCTCTGGAAACACCATATATTTT. Its translation: CSVEEGGSGNTIYF.

This chain joins TRBV2 and TRBJ2-7; 7 bases line up with TRBD1. The CDR3 runs to 13 residues. Germline CDR1 and CDR2: SNHLY and FYNNEI. Trimming removed 6 bases from V and 0 bases from J; junction bases left unmatched: 2. The CDR3 region is CASRQGSSYEQYF. As DNA, the CDR3 is TGTGCCAGCAGACAGGGGAGCTCCTACGAGCAGTACTTC.

The genes are TRBV11-2 and TRBJ2-5; D might be TRBD1 (5 bases). Trimming pared 5 bases from V and 4 bases from J, leaving 14 bases between. The CDR3 length is 14 residues. The germline CDR1 and CDR2 sequences are SGHAT and FQNNGV. The DNA of the CDR3 is TGTGCCAGCAGCGATAGCAAGGGGCGAGAGACCCAGTACTTC. Residues: CASSDSKGRETQYF.

The chain joins TRBV24-1 to TRBJ2-2; possibly TRBD2 for D (5 bases). The CDR3 totals 13 residues. Germline V gene sequence: CDR1 KGHDR, CDR2 SFDVKD. Between the trimmed V and J ends, which lost 4 bases and 9 bases, there was a span of 11 bases. The DNA for the CDR3 is TGTGCCACCAGTGACCCCTCCGGGAGGGAGCTGTTTTTT. Residues: CATSDPSGRELFF.

This sequence joins TRBV19 and TRBJ2-1; a possible D gene is TRBD2 (6 bases). CDR3 length: 14 amino acids. Germline V gene sequence: CDR1 LNHDA, CDR2 SQIVND (reference sequence). V shed 3 bases and J shed 3 bases, with 9 bases lying between them. The CDR3 nucleotides read TGTGCCAGTAGTATCCCCGGGGGCTACAATGAGCAGTTCTTC. It yields the protein CASSIPGGYNEQFF.

This clone turned up a few times. The gene calls are TRBV2 and TRBJ1-5, with 9 bases identical to TRBD1. There are 14 residues in the CDR3. CDR1 is SNHLY and CDR2 is FYNNEI in the germline V gene. Losses at the gene ends were 6 bases for V and 5 bases for J; bases not matched to a gene: 5. The CDR3 DNA is TGTGCCAGCAGAGGGGACAGGGAGTATCAGCCCCAGCATTTT. It specifies CASRGDREYQPQHF.

J is TRBJ2-1 and V is TRBV19, with D tentatively TRBD1 (5 bases). V lost 2 bases to trimming and J lost 4 bases, with 18 bases between them. The CDR3 runs to 17 residues. Germline V CDR1 and CDR2: LNHDA, SQIVND (reference sequence). CDR3 loop: CASSIRSLTDAYNEQFF. CDR3 sequence (DNA): TGTGCCAGTAGTATAAGGTCGTTGACAGACGCTTACAATGAGCAGTTCTTC.

This chain joins TRBV5-1 and TRBJ1-6; 8 bases align to TRBD1. The junction had 2 bases not matched to a gene; V was cut back by 4 bases and J by 5 bases. The germline V gene has CDR1 SGHRS and CDR2 YFSETQ. The CDR3 is 14 amino acids. DNA for the CDR3: TGCGCCAGCAGCCGGGGACAGGATAATTCACCCCTCCACTTT. Its protein product is CASSRGQDNSPLHF.

V usage is TRBV15 and J usage is TRBJ2-7, with a weak D call TRBD1 (6 bases). This CDR3 comprises 14 residues. Germline lookup yields CDR1 LNHNV and CDR2 YYDKDF (reference sequence). V was pared by 5 bases and J by 3 bases, with 14 bases between. The CDR3 DNA reads TGTGCCACCAGCCTCCGGGACAATGGCTACGAGCAGTACTTC. It codes for CATSLRDNGYEQYF. Together with reference TRBV15 and TRBJ2-7, the CDR3 gives the full variable domain: DAMVIQNPRYQVTQFGKPVTLSCSQTLNHNVMYWYQQKSSQAPKLLFHYYDKDFNNEADTPDNFQSRRPNTSFCFLDIRSPGLGDTAMYLCATSLRDNGYEQYFGPGTRLTVT.

This clone was counted only a few times. V gene TRBV6-6 combines with J gene TRBJ2-7, with 13 bases aligning to TRBD2. Unmatched junction bases numbered 8, after V lost 6 bases and J lost 6 bases. Germline loops: CDR1 MNHNY, CDR2 SVGAGI (reference sequence). The CDR3 spans 15 residues. This chain's CDR3 is CASRAPGLAGSEQYF. CDR3 nucleotides: TGTGCCAGCAGGGCACCGGGACTAGCGGGATCCGAGCAGTACTTC.

V and J are TRBV19 and TRBJ1-1; perhaps TRBD1 as D (5 bases). The V end was cut by 0 bases, the J end by 10 bases, with 12 bases between. The germline gives CDR1 LNHDA, CDR2 SQIVND (reference sequence). The CDR3 consists of 13 residues. CDR3 coding DNA: TGTGCCAGTAGTATAGACGGGGGAATGATAGCTTTCTTT. It specifies CASSIDGGMIAFF. Filled out from reference TRBV19 and TRBJ1-1, the complete variable domain reads DGGITQSPKYLFRKEGQNVTLSCEQNLNHDAMYWYRQDPGQGLRLIYYSQIVNDFQKGDIAEGYSVSREKKESFPLTVTSAQKNPTAFYLCASSIDGGMIAFFGQGTRLTVV.

The sample holds one count of this clone. V and J are TRBV5-1 and TRBJ2-7; D possibly corresponds to TRBD1 (6 bases). Looked up from germline, CDR1 is SGHRS and CDR2 is YFSETQ. This CDR3 comprises 14 residues. The V gene lost 4 bases and the J gene lost 4 bases, with 15 bases spanning the gap. In nucleotides, the CDR3 is TGCGCCAGCAGCCCGTTGGGGGCGCGGTACGAGCAGTACTTC. It translates to CASSPLGARYEQYF. The full variable domain, with the rest looked up from reference TRBV5-1 and TRBJ2-7, is KAGVTQTPRYLIKTRGQQVTLSCSPISGHRSVSWYQQTPGQGLQFLFEYFSETQRNKGNFPGRFSGRQFSNSRSEMNVSTLELGDSALYLCASSPLGARYEQYFGPGTRLTVT.